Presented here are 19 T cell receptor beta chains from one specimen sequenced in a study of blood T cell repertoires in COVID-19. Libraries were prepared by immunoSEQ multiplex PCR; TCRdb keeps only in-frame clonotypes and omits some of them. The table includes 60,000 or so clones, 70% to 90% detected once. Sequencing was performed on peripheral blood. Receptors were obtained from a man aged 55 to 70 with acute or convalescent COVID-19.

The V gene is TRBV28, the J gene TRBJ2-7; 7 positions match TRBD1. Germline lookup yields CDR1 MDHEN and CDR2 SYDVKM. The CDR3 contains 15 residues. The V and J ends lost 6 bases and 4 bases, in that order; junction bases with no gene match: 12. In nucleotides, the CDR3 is TGTGCCAGCAGCCGTCCCGGGACAGAGGGGTACGAGCAGTACTTC. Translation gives CASSRPGTEGYEQYF.

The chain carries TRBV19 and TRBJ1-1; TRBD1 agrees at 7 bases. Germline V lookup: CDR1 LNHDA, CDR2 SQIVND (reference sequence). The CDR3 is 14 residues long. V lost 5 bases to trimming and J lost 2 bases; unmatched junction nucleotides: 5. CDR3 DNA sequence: TGTGCCAGTAGTGGAGACAGGGACAACACTGAAGCTTTCTTT. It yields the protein CASSGDRDNTEAFF.

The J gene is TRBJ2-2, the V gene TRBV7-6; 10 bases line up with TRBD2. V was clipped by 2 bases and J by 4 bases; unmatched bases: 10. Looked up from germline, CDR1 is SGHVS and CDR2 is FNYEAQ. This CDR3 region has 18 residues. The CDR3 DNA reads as TGTGCCAGCAGCTTAACCCCCCATAGCGGGAGGCCCACCGGGGAGCTGTTTTTT. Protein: CASSLTPHSGRPTGELFF. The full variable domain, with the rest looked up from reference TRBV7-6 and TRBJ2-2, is GAGVSQSPRYKVTKRGQDVALRCDPISGHVSLYWYRQALGQGPEFLTYFNYEAQQDKSGLPNDRFSAERPEGSISTLTIQRTEQRDSAMYRCASSLTPHSGRPTGELFFGEGSRLTVL.

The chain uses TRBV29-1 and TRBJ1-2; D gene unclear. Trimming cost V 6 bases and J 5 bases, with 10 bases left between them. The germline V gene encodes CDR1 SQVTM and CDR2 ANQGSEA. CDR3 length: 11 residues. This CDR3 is CSVSTPYGYTF. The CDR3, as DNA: TGCAGCGTCTCGACTCCTTATGGCTACACCTTC.

This chain's CDR3 is CASNGQGTSYEQYF. DNA of the CDR3: TGTGCCAGCAACGGTCAGGGGACCTCCTACGAGCAGTACTTC. The chain recombines TRBV28 with TRBJ2-7, with D maybe TRBD1 (6 bases). Germline V gene lookup returns CDR1 MDHEN and CDR2 SYDVKM. The CDR3 has 14 residues. The V gene lost 7 bases and the J gene lost 0 bases, with 13 bases spanning the gap.

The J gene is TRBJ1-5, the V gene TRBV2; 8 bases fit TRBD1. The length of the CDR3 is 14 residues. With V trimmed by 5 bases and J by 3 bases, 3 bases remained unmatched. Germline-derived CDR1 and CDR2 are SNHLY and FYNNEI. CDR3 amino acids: CASSSTGDNQPQHF. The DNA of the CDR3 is TGTGCCAGCAGTTCGACAGGGGACAATCAGCCCCAGCATTTT.

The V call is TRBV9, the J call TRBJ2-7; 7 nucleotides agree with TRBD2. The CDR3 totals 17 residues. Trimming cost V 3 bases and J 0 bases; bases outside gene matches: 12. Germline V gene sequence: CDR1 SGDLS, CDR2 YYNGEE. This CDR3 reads CASSEGSWGGPSYEQYF. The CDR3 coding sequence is TGTGCCAGCAGCGAGGGGTCCTGGGGGGGTCCCTCCTACGAGCAGTACTTC.

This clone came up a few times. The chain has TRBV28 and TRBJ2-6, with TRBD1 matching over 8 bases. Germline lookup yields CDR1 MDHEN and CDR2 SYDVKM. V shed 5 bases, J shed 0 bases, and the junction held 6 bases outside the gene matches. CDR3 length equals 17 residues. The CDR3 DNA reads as TGTGCCAGCAGTGACAGGGGTCTTCGCTCTGGGGCCAACGTCCTGACTTTC. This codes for CASSDRGLRSGANVLTF.

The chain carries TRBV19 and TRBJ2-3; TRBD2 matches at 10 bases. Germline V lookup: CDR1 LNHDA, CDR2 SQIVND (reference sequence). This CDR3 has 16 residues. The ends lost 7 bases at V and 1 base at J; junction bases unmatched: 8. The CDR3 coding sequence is TGTGCCAGTAACCAGCGGGAGGGCCTAGGCACAGATACGCAGTATTTT. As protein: CASNQREGLGTDTQYF.

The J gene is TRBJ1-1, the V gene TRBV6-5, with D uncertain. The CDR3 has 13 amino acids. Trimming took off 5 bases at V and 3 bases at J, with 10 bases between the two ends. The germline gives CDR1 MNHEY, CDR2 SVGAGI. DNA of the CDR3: TGTGCCAGCAGTCTGCGGTGGGACACTGAAGCTTTCTTT. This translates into CASSLRWDTEAFF.

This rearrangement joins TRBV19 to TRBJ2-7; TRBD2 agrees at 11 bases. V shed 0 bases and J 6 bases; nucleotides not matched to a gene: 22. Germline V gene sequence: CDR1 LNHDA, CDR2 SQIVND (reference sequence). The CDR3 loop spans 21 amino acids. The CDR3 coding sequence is TGTGCCAGTAGTATAGATGTGGGACCGGGACTAGCGGCCCGTGGGGGACGCGAGCAGTACTTC. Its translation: CASSIDVGPGLAARGGREQYF.

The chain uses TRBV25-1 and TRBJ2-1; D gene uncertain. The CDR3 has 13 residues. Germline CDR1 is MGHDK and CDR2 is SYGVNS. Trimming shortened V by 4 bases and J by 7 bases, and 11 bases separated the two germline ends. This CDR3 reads CASSAQSMNEQFF. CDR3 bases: TGTGCCAGCAGTGCTCAGTCCATGAATGAGCAGTTCTTC.

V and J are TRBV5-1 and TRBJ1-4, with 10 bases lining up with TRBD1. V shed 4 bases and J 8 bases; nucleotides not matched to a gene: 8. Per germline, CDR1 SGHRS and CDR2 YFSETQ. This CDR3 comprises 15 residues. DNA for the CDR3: TGCGCCAGCAGCGACTCCGGGACAGGGGCCGAAAAACTGTTTTTT. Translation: CASSDSGTGAEKLFF.

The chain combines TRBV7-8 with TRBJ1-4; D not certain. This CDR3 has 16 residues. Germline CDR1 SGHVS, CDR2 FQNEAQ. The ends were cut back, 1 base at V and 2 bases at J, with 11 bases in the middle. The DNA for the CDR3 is TGTGCCAGCAGCTTAGGAGGATACGGCACTAATGAAAAACTGTTTTTT. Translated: CASSLGGYGTNEKLFF.

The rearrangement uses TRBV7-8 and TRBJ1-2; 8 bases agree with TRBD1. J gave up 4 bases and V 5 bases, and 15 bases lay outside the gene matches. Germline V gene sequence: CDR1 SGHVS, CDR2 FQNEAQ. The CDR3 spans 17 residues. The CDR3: CASSVRTGPSLSYGYTF. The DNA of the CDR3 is TGTGCCAGCAGCGTCAGGACAGGGCCTTCTCTCAGCTATGGCTACACCTTC.

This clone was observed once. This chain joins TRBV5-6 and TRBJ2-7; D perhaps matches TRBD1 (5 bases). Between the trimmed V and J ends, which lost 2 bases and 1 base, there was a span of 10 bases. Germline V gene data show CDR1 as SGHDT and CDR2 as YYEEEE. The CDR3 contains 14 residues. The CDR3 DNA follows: TGTGCCAGCAGCTTCTACAGGTCATCCTACGAGCAGTACTTC. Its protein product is CASSFYRSSYEQYF.

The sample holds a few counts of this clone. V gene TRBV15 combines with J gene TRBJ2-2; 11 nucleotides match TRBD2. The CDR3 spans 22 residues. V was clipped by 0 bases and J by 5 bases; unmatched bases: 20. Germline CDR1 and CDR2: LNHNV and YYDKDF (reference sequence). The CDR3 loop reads CATSRDMIRSWLAGGRTGELFF. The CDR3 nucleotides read TGTGCCACCAGCAGAGATATGATTCGGTCCTGGCTAGCGGGAGGTAGAACCGGGGAGCTGTTTTTT.

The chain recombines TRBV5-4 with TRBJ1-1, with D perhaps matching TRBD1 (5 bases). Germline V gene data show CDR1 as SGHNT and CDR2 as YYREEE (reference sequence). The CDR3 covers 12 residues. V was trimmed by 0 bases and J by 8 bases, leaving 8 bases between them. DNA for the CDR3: TGTGCCAGCAGCTTGGATTCAGGGGAAGCTTTCTTT. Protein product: CASSLDSGEAFF.

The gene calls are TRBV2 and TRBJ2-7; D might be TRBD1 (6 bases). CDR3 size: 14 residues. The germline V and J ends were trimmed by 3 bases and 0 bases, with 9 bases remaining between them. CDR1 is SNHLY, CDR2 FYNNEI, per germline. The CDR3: CASSDGQLSYEQYF. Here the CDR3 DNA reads TGTGCCAGCAGTGACGGACAGCTCTCCTACGAGCAGTACTTC.